The 31 T cell receptor beta chains below all came from one sample that was sequenced in a study of beta chain features in type 1 diabetes. Which antigens these TCRs recognize remains unknown. The isolated RNA, all of it, was reverse transcribed, so expressed TCRB transcripts were what got sequenced. Assay used: immunoSEQ multiplex PCR; TCRdb lists only in-frame clones, some missing. Among hundreds of thousands of clones listed, around an eighth were seen once. Study-level findings and limits: Across all four CD4+ subsets, people with type 1 diabetes showed modestly shorter TCRB CDR3s.

Sequences were obtained from naive CD4+ T cells from blood. Source of these receptors: a man aged 18 to 29 with type 1 diabetes.

This clone was observed a few times. V and J are TRBV9 and TRBJ1-1, with no clear D. Germline V gene data show CDR1 as SGDLS and CDR2 as YYNGEE. CDR3 length: 14 amino acids. Trimming stripped 0 bases from V and 2 bases from J, with 8 bases between. CDR3 residues: CASSVVGSNTEAFF. The CDR3 DNA is TGTGCCAGCAGCGTAGTAGGCTCCAACACTGAAGCTTTCTTT.

This chain joins TRBV5-4 and TRBJ2-2; possible D gene TRBD1, 6 bases. Trimming shortened V by 4 bases and J by 6 bases, and 10 bases separated the two germline ends. CDR1 SGHNT and CDR2 YYREEE come from the germline V gene (reference sequence). The CDR3 length is 13 residues. The CDR3 bases are TGTGCCAGCAGCCCTGGGACATCCGGGGAGCTGTTTTTT. This gives the protein CASSPGTSGELFF.

In its sample, this clone was seen a few times. The rearrangement links TRBV9 to TRBJ2-2, with D tentatively TRBD1 or TRBD2 (5 bases each). The germline CDR1 and CDR2 sequences are SGDLS and YYNGEE. The CDR3 spans 14 residues. Trimming pared 4 bases from V and 5 bases from J, leaving 12 bases between. The CDR3 DNA is TGTGCCAGCAGCCCCGGGGCCCAGACCGGGGAGCTGTTTTTT. Residues: CASSPGAQTGELFF.

This clone was observed a few times. Distinct nucleotide sequences in the sample also encode this CDR3. This chain connects TRBV7-2 to TRBJ2-1; a possible D gene is TRBD1 (5 bases). CDR3 length equals 14 residues. Per the germline V gene, CDR1 is SGHTA and CDR2 is FQGNSA. V was clipped by 3 bases and J by 1 base, with 7 bases between them. The CDR3 DNA reads as TGTGCCAGCAGCTTGCCAGGGTCCTACAATGAGCAGTTCTTC. Translating gives CASSLPGSYNEQFF. Full variable domain (missing parts from reference TRBV7-2 and TRBJ2-1): GAGVSQSPSNKVTEKGKDVELRCDPISGHTALYWYRQSLGQGLEFLIYFQGNSAPDKSGLPSDRFSAERTGGSVSTLTIQRTQQEDSAVYLCASSLPGSYNEQFFGPGTRLTVL.

This rearrangement joins TRBV30 to TRBJ2-7, with TRBD2 matching 7 bases. The germline gives CDR1 GTSNPN, CDR2 SVGIG (reference sequence). V gave up 2 bases and J gave up 3 bases; unmatched junction bases: 16. The CDR3 consists of 17 residues. The CDR3 sequence: CAWSFITSVVQVYEQYF. The CDR3, as DNA: TGTGCCTGGAGTTTTATAACTAGCGTGGTACAGGTCTACGAGCAGTACTTC.

The chain couples TRBV29-1 to TRBJ1-5; D not resolved. This CDR3 contains 13 residues. Germline V gives CDR1 SQVTM, CDR2 ANQGSEA. The ends were cut back, 1 base at V and 7 bases at J, with 11 bases in the middle. The CDR3 sequence: CSVEGAPGQPQHF. CDR3 sequence (DNA): TGCAGCGTTGAAGGGGCCCCAGGACAGCCCCAGCATTTT.

This clone was seen only a few times. The genes are TRBV28 and TRBJ1-2; 10 bases line up with TRBD1. Per the germline V gene, CDR1 is MDHEN and CDR2 is SYDVKM. The CDR3 is 13 residues long. The V segment lost 5 bases and the J segment 6 bases; nucleotides outside the gene matches: 3. CDR3 sequence reads: CASSRQGADGYTF. For the CDR3, the DNA is TGTGCCAGCAGTCGACAGGGGGCGGATGGCTACACCTTC.

In the case of this clone: Other DNA sequences from this sample encode an identical CDR3 as well. The chain has TRBV5-4 and TRBJ2-5; 9 positions match TRBD1. CDR1 SGHNT and CDR2 YYREEE come from the germline V gene (reference sequence). Trimming cost V 3 bases and J 5 bases; bases outside gene matches: 5. This CDR3 spans 14 amino acids. The CDR3 region is CASSSQGAGETQYF. The CDR3 bases are TGTGCCAGCAGCTCACAGGGGGCAGGGGAGACCCAGTACTTC.

This clone was counted once. This chain connects TRBV28 to TRBJ1-2, with D perhaps TRBD1 (5 bases). Trimming removed 4 bases at V and 6 bases at J, with 12 bases between. CDR1 and CDR2 (germline): MDHEN, SYDVKM. The CDR3 has 13 residues. This chain's CDR3 is CASSYSDMDGYTF. The DNA of the CDR3 is TGTGCCAGCAGTTACTCGGACATGGATGGCTACACCTTC.

This clone was seen a few times. The rearrangement links TRBV7-9 to TRBJ1-1; TRBD1 aligns across 9 bases. This CDR3 region has 14 residues. CDR1 and CDR2 from the germline V gene are SEHNR and FQNEAQ (reference sequence). With 4 bases clipped from V and 5 bases from J, the junction kept 5 bases outside the gene matches. CDR3 nucleotides: TGTGCCAGCAGCTCGGGACAGGGAAGGACTGAAGCTTTCTTT. Its protein product is CASSSGQGRTEAFF.

This clone was counted between two and nine times. The V call is TRBV30, the J call TRBJ1-1; tentatively, D is TRBD1 (6 bases). The germline gives CDR1 GTSNPN, CDR2 SVGIG (reference sequence). CDR3 length: 13 residues. Trimming took off 0 bases at V and 11 bases at J, with 16 bases between the two ends. The CDR3 reads CAWSVVGGLGAFF. The CDR3 DNA follows: TGTGCCTGGAGTGTAGTGGGGGGCTTGGGTGCTTTCTTT.

This clone has only a few counts. The J gene is TRBJ2-5, the V gene TRBV7-2; no definite D call. Trimming pared 1 base from V and 5 bases from J, leaving 11 bases between. The CDR3 length is 14 residues. Germline V gives CDR1 SGHTA, CDR2 FQGNSA. The CDR3 reads CASSLGTKRETQYF. The CDR3 DNA follows: TGTGCCAGCAGCTTAGGGACGAAACGGGAGACCCAGTACTTC.

The rearrangement uses TRBV18 and TRBJ2-1; 7 bases agree with TRBD2. The CDR3 has 15 residues. The trim removed 3 bases at V and 5 bases at J, leaving 7 bases unmatched. CDR1 and CDR2 (germline): KGHSH, LQKENI. The CDR3 loop reads CASSPPAGVDNEQFF. The CDR3 DNA is TGTGCCAGCTCACCTCCTGCGGGGGTCGACAATGAGCAGTTCTTC.

This clone appeared a few times. The chain has TRBV29-1 and TRBJ1-1, with a weak D call TRBD1 (5 bases). This CDR3 is built from 14 residues. Germline assignment: CDR1 SQVTM and CDR2 ANQGSEA. Trimming stripped 3 bases from V and 4 bases from J, with 15 bases between. The CDR3 DNA is TGCAGCGTTGATCAGGGAGGGAGGGCCACTGAAGCTTTCTTT. The encoded protein is CSVDQGGRATEAFF.

This clone was picked up a small number of times. The genes are TRBV7-9 and TRBJ1-6; D gene ambiguous. Germline V gives CDR1 SEHNR, CDR2 FQNEAQ (reference sequence). Trimming left V 3 bases short and J 6 bases short, with 12 bases between. This CDR3 comprises 15 residues. CDR3 DNA sequence: TGTGCCAGCAGCTTGATCGGGTTGGGTAATTCACCCCTCCACTTT. Protein product: CASSLIGLGNSPLHF.

This clone was recorded a few times. J is TRBJ2-1 and V is TRBV28; D is possibly TRBD2 (6 bases). This CDR3 is 17 amino acids long. Trimming pared 6 bases from V and 7 bases from J, leaving 25 bases between. Germline CDR1 reads MDHEN; CDR2 reads SYDVKM. CDR3: CASRDGIRDSRGNEQFF. The CDR3 nucleotides read TGTGCCAGCAGGGATGGGATCCGGGACTCCCGAGGGAATGAGCAGTTCTTC. Combining the CDR3 with reference TRBV28 and TRBJ2-1 gives the whole variable domain DVKVTQSSRYLVKRTGEKVFLECVQDMDHENMFWYRQDPGLGLRLIYFSYDVKMKEKGDIPEGYSVSREKKERFSLILESASTNQTSMYLCASRDGIRDSRGNEQFFGPGTRLTVL.

This CDR3 is CASSQGDSGGWGNEQFF. CDR3 nucleotide sequence: TGCGCCAGCAGCCAAGGTGATAGCGGGGGCTGGGGGAATGAGCAGTTCTTC. The rearrangement joins TRBV4-1 to TRBJ2-1; TRBD2 agrees at 9 bases. The V gene's germline CDR1 is MGHRA and CDR2 YSYEKL. The CDR3 spans 17 residues. The trim removed 1 base at V and 7 bases at J, leaving 11 bases unmatched.

This clone was detected a few times. The CDR3 reads CASSDLFF. CDR3 DNA: TGTGCCAGCAGCGACTTGTTTTTT. The rearrangement joins TRBV7-9 to TRBJ1-4, with no clear D. Germline CDR1 reads SEHNR; CDR2 reads FQNEAQ (reference sequence). The CDR3 length is 8 residues. V lost 5 bases and J lost 15, with 4 bases in between.

J is TRBJ2-2 and V is TRBV28; D unclear. The CDR3 runs 14 residues. The germline V gene encodes CDR1 MDHEN and CDR2 SYDVKM. V lost 7 bases to trimming and J lost 5 bases, with 14 bases between them. The CDR3 region has the DNA TGTGCCAGCAAACCTTGGGTCCCGACCGGGGAGCTGTTTTTT. It codes for CASKPWVPTGELFF.

V is TRBV7-9 and J is TRBJ2-7; D unclear. CDR3 length: 13 residues. Per the germline V gene, CDR1 is SEHNR and CDR2 is FQNEAQ (reference sequence). Trimming took off 5 bases at V and 3 bases at J, with 11 bases between the two ends. The CDR3 loop is CASSPLGGYEQYF. The CDR3 DNA follows: TGTGCCAGCAGCCCCTTAGGTGGCTACGAGCAGTACTTC.

This clone was found a few times. The gene calls are TRBV7-9 and TRBJ1-4, with no clear D. V lost 5 bases to trimming and J lost 8 bases, with 18 bases between them. This CDR3 is built from 15 residues. Germline assignment: CDR1 SEHNR and CDR2 FQNEAQ (reference sequence). The CDR3 DNA sequence: TGTGCCAGCAGCCTTGACGTGGGTACGAGGGAAAAACTGTTTTTT. It encodes CASSLDVGTREKLFF.

There are a few counts of this clone. The rearrangement joins TRBV30 to TRBJ1-2; TRBD1 agrees at 8 bases. CDR1 is GTSNPN and CDR2 is SVGIG in the germline V gene (reference sequence). J gave up 4 bases and V 3 bases, and 4 bases lay outside the gene matches. This CDR3 comprises 13 residues. CDR3: CAWSQQGVYGYTF. The CDR3 nucleotides are TGTGCCTGGAGCCAACAGGGGGTCTATGGCTACACCTTC. Drawing the rest from reference TRBV30 and TRBJ1-2, the complete variable domain is SQTIHQWPATLVQPVGSPLSLECTVEGTSNPNLYWYRQAAGRGLQLLFYSVGIGQISSEVPQNLSASRPQDRQFILSSKKLLLSDSGFYLCAWSQQGVYGYTFGSGTRLTVV.

This clone was seen a handful of times. This chain connects TRBV5-4 to TRBJ2-3; TRBD2 agrees at 8 bases. CDR1 and CDR2 from the germline V gene are SGHNT and YYREEE (reference sequence). This CDR3 is built from 15 residues. V gave up 4 bases and J gave up 3 bases; unmatched junction bases: 7. The CDR3 sequence is CASSPGTSPTDTQYF. The CDR3 DNA is TGTGCCAGCAGCCCCGGGACTAGTCCTACAGATACGCAGTATTTT.

The genes are TRBV28 and TRBJ1-2, with TRBD1 matching over 7 bases. This CDR3 contains 13 residues. Germline V CDR1 and CDR2: MDHEN, SYDVKM. With V trimmed by 6 bases and J by 8 bases, 9 bases remained unmatched. CDR3 region: CASRIGQGGGYTF. As DNA, the CDR3 is TGTGCCAGCAGAATTGGGCAGGGGGGCGGCTACACCTTC.

V is TRBV7-9 and J is TRBJ1-6, with TRBD1 matching over 7 bases. Germline values: CDR1 SEHNR, CDR2 FQNEAQ (reference sequence). Trimming removed 3 bases from V and 4 bases from J; junction bases left unmatched: 6. The CDR3 loop spans 16 amino acids. The CDR3 DNA reads TGTGCCAGCAGCTTGCTGGGACAGTCTTATAATTCACCCCTCCACTTT. Its protein is CASSLLGQSYNSPLHF.

A few counts support this clone. The V and J genes are TRBV7-7 and TRBJ2-5; 8 nucleotides align to TRBD1. V was pared by 4 bases and J by 1 base, with 8 bases of the junction left unmatched. The length of the CDR3 is 16 residues. Looked up from germline, CDR1 is SSHAT and CDR2 is FNYEAQ (reference sequence). The CDR3 sequence: CASSSDREVFQETQYF. Written as DNA, the CDR3 is TGTGCCAGCAGCTCGGACAGGGAGGTTTTCCAAGAGACCCAGTACTTC.

This clone was recorded a few times. The chain combines TRBV7-9 with TRBJ1-4; 9 bases match TRBD1. There are 16 residues in the CDR3. Germline-derived CDR1 and CDR2 are SEHNR and FQNEAQ (reference sequence). After removal of 1 base from V and 5 bases from J, the junction contained 5 bases not matched to a gene. CDR3 sequence: CASSLDPGQGNEKLFF. The CDR3 DNA reads TGTGCCAGCAGCTTAGATCCAGGACAGGGGAATGAAAAACTGTTTTTT.

This clone was detected a few times. This chain joins TRBV5-4 and TRBJ2-4; a weak D match, TRBD1 (5 bases). V was shortened by 1 base and J by 3 bases, with 14 bases between the two germline ends. Germline V CDR1 and CDR2: SGHNT, YYREEE (reference sequence). The CDR3 consists of 16 residues. The CDR3 DNA sequence: TGTGCCAGCAGCTTGAGGTCGTCGACAGACAAAAACATTCAGTACTTC. Translation gives CASSLRSSTDKNIQYF.

This clone was seen more than once but under ten times. The chain carries TRBV2 and TRBJ2-2, with a weak D call TRBD2 (6 bases). CDR3 length: 15 residues. Trimming took off 2 bases at V and 1 base at J, with 8 bases between the two ends. Germline V gene lookup returns CDR1 SNHLY and CDR2 FYNNEI. CDR3 loop: CASSELARNTGELFF. The CDR3 DNA reads as TGTGCCAGCAGTGAACTAGCGAGGAACACCGGGGAGCTGTTTTTT.

This clone was detected a few times. The CDR3: CASSRTLAGDLAKNIQYF. Here the CDR3 DNA reads TGCGCCAGCAGCAGGACGCTAGCGGGGGATCTAGCCAAAAACATTCAGTACTTC. The chain is built from TRBV5-1 and TRBJ2-4, with 10 bases that match TRBD2. The ends lost 4 bases at V and 0 bases at J; junction bases unmatched: 10. The CDR3 is 18 amino acids. Germline CDR1 SGHRS, CDR2 YFSETQ.

As concerns this clone: Other DNA sequences from this sample encode an identical CDR3 as well. The rearrangement uses TRBV7-3 and TRBJ1-6; D uncertain. The CDR3 length is 12 residues. The V end was cut by 4 bases, the J end by 7 bases, with 5 bases between. Germline CDR1 and CDR2: SGHTA and FQGTGA. The CDR3 coding sequence is TGTGCCAGCAGCTCGGGCAATTCACCCCTCCACTTT. It codes for CASSSGNSPLHF. The complete variable domain, with remaining parts taken from reference TRBV7-3 and TRBJ1-6, reads GAGVSQTPSNKVTEKGKYVELRCDPISGHTALYWYRQSLGQGPEFLIYFQGTGAADDSGLPNDRFFAVRPEGSVSTLKIQRTERGDSAVYLCASSSGNSPLHFGNGTRLTVT.